A single sample is the source of the 8 T cell receptor beta chains below, sequenced in a study of PD-L1 blockade in urothelial cancer. Documented time point: pretreatment peripheral blood. The method was immunoSEQ multiplex PCR; TCRdb's version includes in-frame clones alone and lacks a portion of them. The repertoire consists of about 86,000 clones, with over 75% occurring once and the leading ten covering 13% to 15%. Sequenced material: PBMCs, taken around atezolizumab (anti-PD-L1) treatment. The receptor source for this set is a man in his sixties with urothelial cancer.

The chain is built from TRBV6-5 and TRBJ1-2; 10 bases are shared with TRBD1. With 2 bases clipped from V and 4 bases from J, the junction kept 4 bases outside the gene matches. The CDR3 runs 15 residues. Germline values: CDR1 MNHEY, CDR2 SVGAGI. Written as DNA, the CDR3 is TGTGCCAGCAGTTACAGGACAGGGGGTGGCTATGGCTACACCTTC. Protein: CASSYRTGGGYGYTF.

The chain employs TRBV2 and TRBJ1-1; D is perhaps TRBD1 (6 bases). CDR1 and CDR2 (germline): SNHLY, FYNNEI. The length of the CDR3 is 14 residues. Trimming pared 10 bases from V and 0 bases from J, leaving 15 bases between. CDR3 in amino acids: CANDRPAMNTEAFF. CDR3 in DNA: TGTGCCAACGACAGGCCTGCTATGAACACTGAAGCTTTCTTT.

The V and J genes are TRBV5-4 and TRBJ2-3, with D uncertain. The V end lost 0 bases, the J end lost 0 bases, and 8 bases lay between the germline ends. The CDR3 is 15 residues long. The germline V gene encodes CDR1 SGHNT and CDR2 YYREEE (reference sequence). CDR3 protein: CASSLDSSSTDTQYF. The CDR3 coding sequence is TGTGCCAGCAGCTTGGACTCTTCTAGCACAGATACGCAGTATTTT.

In its sample, this clone was seen once. This chain links TRBV7-2 with TRBJ2-6; a weak D match, TRBD1 (6 bases). The CDR3 runs 17 residues. V was clipped by 4 bases and J by 4 bases, with 17 bases between them. Germline V CDR1 and CDR2: SGHTA, FQGNSA. DNA for the CDR3: TGTGCCAGCAGCTCCGACAGGCCCTTACAGGGGGCCAACGTCCTGACTTTC. Protein sequence: CASSSDRPLQGANVLTF.

V gene TRBV30 combines with J gene TRBJ2-1, with a tentative D call TRBD2 (5 bases). Germline V gene sequence: CDR1 GTSNPN, CDR2 SVGIG (reference sequence). This CDR3 is 14 amino acids long. V was pared by 1 base and J by 2 bases, with 9 bases between. The CDR3 DNA follows: TGTGCCTGGAGTGGTGGACTTACCTACAATGAGCAGTTCTTC. Protein: CAWSGGLTYNEQFF.

This chain links TRBV29-1 with TRBJ2-7; TRBD1 agrees at 9 bases. Germline lookup yields CDR1 SQVTM and CDR2 ANQGSEA. V lost 4 bases, J lost 1 base, and 5 bases stayed unmatched. The CDR3 is 14 amino acids. The CDR3 coding sequence is TGCAGCGTTGCTCGGACAGGGGTATCCTACGAGCAGTACTTC. Translating gives CSVARTGVSYEQYF.

The chain is built from TRBV11-3 and TRBJ1-2; D unresolved. CDR1 is SGHNT and CDR2 is YENEEA in the germline V gene. Trimming pared 3 bases from V and 6 bases from J, leaving 8 bases between. The CDR3 has 12 amino acids. The CDR3 DNA sequence: TGTGCCAGCAGCTTTCGGAGGGATGGCTACACCTTC. Translated: CASSFRRDGYTF.

The chain recombines TRBV27 with TRBJ1-4; 8 positions match TRBD1. The V segment lost 7 bases and the J segment 6 bases; nucleotides outside the gene matches: 13. This CDR3 comprises 16 residues. Germline V CDR1 and CDR2: MNHEY, SMNVEV (reference sequence). DNA for the CDR3: TGTGCCAGCAAACCCGCTCCGACAGGGGTGGATGAAAAACTGTTTTTT. It yields the protein CASKPAPTGVDEKLFF.